This record covers a single T cell receptor beta chain. Its antigen is not identified. CDR3 size: 15 residues. Trimming stripped 3 bases from V and 0 bases from J, with 12 bases between. Germline CDR1 is MGHRA and CDR2 is YSYEKL. Some clones are missing from TCRdb's copy, which holds only in-frame ones; the method was immunoSEQ multiplex PCR. The data hold millions of clones, with about 95% observed a single time. CD8 cells classed as naive were CD45RO-negative and positively selected for CCR7, excluding terminally differentiated effector memory CD45RA+ cells. This sample is drawn from a study of shared clonotypes between healthy human individuals. Study information: Donors had three CD4 naive, three CD4 memory, two CD8 naive and one CD8 memory plate apiece.

General study results and limits: Shared across a few donors were about 4.6% of the naive CD4 clonotypes.

Sequenced input: naive CD8+ T cells sorted from blood. The chain recombines TRBV4-1 with TRBJ2-7; unclear D gene. The receptor was isolated from a man between 18 and 29 years old in good health. The CDR3 coding sequence is TGCGCCAGCAGCCAGGAAACGGCGAGCTCCTACGAGCAGTACTTC. Its translation: CASSQETASSYEQYF.